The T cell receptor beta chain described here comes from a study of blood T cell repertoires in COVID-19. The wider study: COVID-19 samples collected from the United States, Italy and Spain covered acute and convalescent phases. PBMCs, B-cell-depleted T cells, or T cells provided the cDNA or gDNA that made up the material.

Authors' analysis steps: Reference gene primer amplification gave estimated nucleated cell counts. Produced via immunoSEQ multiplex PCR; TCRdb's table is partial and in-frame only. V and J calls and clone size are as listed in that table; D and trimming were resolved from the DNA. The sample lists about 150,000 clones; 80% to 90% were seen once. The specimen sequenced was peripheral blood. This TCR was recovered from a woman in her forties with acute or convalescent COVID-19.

CDR3 in amino acids: CARGPGQGVIDSTEAFF. DNA of the CDR3: TGTGCCAGGGGGCCGGGACAGGGTGTTATTGATAGCACTGAAGCTTTCTTT. The rearrangement uses TRBV21-1 and TRBJ1-1; the D segment call TRBD1 is taken from the table without a DNA check. TRBV21-1 is recorded as a pseudogene. This CDR3 contains 17 residues.